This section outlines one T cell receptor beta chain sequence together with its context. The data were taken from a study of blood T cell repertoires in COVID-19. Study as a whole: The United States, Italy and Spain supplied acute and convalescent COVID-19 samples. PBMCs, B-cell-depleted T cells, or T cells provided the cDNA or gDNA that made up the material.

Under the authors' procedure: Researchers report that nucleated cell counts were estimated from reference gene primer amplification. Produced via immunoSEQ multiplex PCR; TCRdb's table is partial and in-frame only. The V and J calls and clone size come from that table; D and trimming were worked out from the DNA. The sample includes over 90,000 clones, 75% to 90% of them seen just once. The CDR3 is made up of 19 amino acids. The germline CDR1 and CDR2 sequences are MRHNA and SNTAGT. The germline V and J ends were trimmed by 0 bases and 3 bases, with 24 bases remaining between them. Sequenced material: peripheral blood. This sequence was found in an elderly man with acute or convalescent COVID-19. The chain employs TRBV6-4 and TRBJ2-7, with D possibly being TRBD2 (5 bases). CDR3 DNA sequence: TGTGCCAGCAGTGACTCTTTTCCCCCCTTCTGGGGAGATTTCTACGAGCAGTACTTC. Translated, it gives CASSDSFPPFWGDFYEQYF.